These 9 T cell receptor beta chains were all obtained from the same sample, sequenced in a study of T cell repertoires in cytomegalovirus infection. MiXCR, run by TCRdb on the reads, gives a single entry per CDR3 protein. The sample yields 700,000 to 850,000 distinct CDR3 sequences, about 31% seen once. No antigen is known for these receptors. Here the sequenced sample was cultured CD8+ T cells from PBMCs, taken from culture after CMV antigen stimulation. These receptors were collected from a human donor in good health (CMV status not recorded). Some clones in this sample may be carry-over from other donors' samples.

The chain links TRBV13 to TRBJ2-1, with 7 bases lining up with TRBD2. Germline CDR1 PRHDT, CDR2 FYEKMQ (reference sequence). The CDR3 is 13 residues long. V gave up 3 bases and J gave up 9 bases; unmatched junction bases: 5. DNA of the CDR3: TGTGCCAGCAGCTTCGGACTAGTTGGTGAGCAGTTCTTC. Amino acids: CASSFGLVGEQFF.

This clonotype was detected a few times. This chain connects TRBV6-6 to TRBJ1-2, with 8 bases lining up with TRBD1. In germline, CDR1 is MNHNY, CDR2 SVGAGI (reference sequence). There are 13 residues in the CDR3. The V and J ends lost 2 bases and 10 bases, in that order; junction bases with no gene match: 6. CDR3 coding DNA: TGTGCCAGCAGTTACGGGTCGACAGGGGACTACACCTTC. This codes for CASSYGSTGDYTF.

The chain uses TRBV6-1 and TRBJ2-2; no reliable D call. V lost 8 bases and J 6 bases, leaving 16 bases between the germline ends. Germline-derived CDR1 and CDR2 are MNHNS and SASEGT. The CDR3 has 14 residues. CDR3 sequence reads: CASHHIDRAGELFF. CDR3 in DNA: TGTGCCAGCCATCACATAGACCGAGCCGGGGAGCTGTTTTTT.

This clonotype has a handful of counts. The chain employs TRBV20-1 and TRBJ2-5; D may match TRBD1 or TRBD2 (6 bases each). Germline values: CDR1 DFQATT, CDR2 SNEGSKA (reference sequence). This CDR3 spans 14 amino acids. Trimming cost V 2 bases and J 1 base, with 11 bases left between them. The CDR3 sequence is CSARLRGGQETQYF. The CDR3 DNA reads TGCAGTGCTAGACTCAGGGGAGGCCAAGAGACCCAGTACTTC.

The chain carries TRBV12-3 or TRBV12-4 and TRBJ1-2; 9 bases are shared with TRBD1. The CDR3 is made up of 14 amino acids. Unmatched junction bases numbered 4, after V lost 1 base and J lost 7 bases. CDR3 coding DNA: TGTGCCAGCAGTTTAGGGACAGGGGTATTTGGCTACACCTTC. Amino acid sequence: CASSLGTGVFGYTF.

V is TRBV5-1 and J is TRBJ1-1; 8 positions match TRBD1. The junction had 5 bases not matched to a gene; V was cut back by 3 bases and J by 4 bases. Germline V gives CDR1 SGHRS, CDR2 YFSETQ. The CDR3 contains 14 residues. As DNA, the CDR3 is TGCGCCAGCAGCTGGCAGGACAGGGTCACTGAAGCTTTCTTT. Encoded protein: CASSWQDRVTEAFF.

This chain uses TRBV18 with TRBJ1-3, with D uncertain. The CDR3 runs to 14 residues. Germline V gene sequence: CDR1 KGHSH, CDR2 LQKENI. Between the trimmed V and J ends, which lost 1 base and 4 bases, there was a span of 8 bases. The CDR3 protein is CASSPRVSGNTIYF. CDR3 in DNA: TGTGCCAGCTCACCACGGGTGTCCGGAAACACCATATATTTT.

V usage is TRBV13 and J usage is TRBJ2-1, with 8 bases that match TRBD1. CDR3 length: 15 residues. Germline CDR1 is PRHDT and CDR2 is FYEKMQ (reference sequence). J gave up 5 bases and V 3 bases, and 6 bases lay outside the gene matches. The CDR3 DNA is TGTGCCAGCAGCTTGTCGGACAGGGCCAACAATGAGCAGTTCTTC. This translates into CASSLSDRANNEQFF.

This chain uses TRBV7-2 with TRBJ2-1; 10 positions agree with TRBD2. Trimming cost V 5 bases and J 4 bases; bases outside gene matches: 8. The CDR3 runs 16 residues. CDR1 SGHTA and CDR2 FQGNSA come from the germline V gene. CDR3 in amino acids: CASSLIGLAEYNEQFF. In DNA, the CDR3 is TGTGCCAGCAGCCTAATCGGACTAGCGGAATACAATGAGCAGTTCTTC.